What follows is one T cell receptor (beta chain) and its context. Its antigen is not identified. This record comes from a study of PD-L1 blockade in urothelial cancer. Looked up from germline, CDR1 is LNHDA and CDR2 is SQIVND (reference sequence). The CDR3 totals 14 residues. Trimming pared 8 bases from V and 4 bases from J, leaving 15 bases between. The table came from immunoSEQ multiplex PCR; TCRdb's copy has only in-frame clones and leaves some out. The sample yields tens of thousands of clones, over 75% seen once. Findings and limits, study-wide: Clones that were tumor-associated expanded more in the blood of durable-benefit patients at 3 weeks.

The time point is: pretreatment peripheral blood. Per-patient samples, pretreatment and on-treatment, numbered 1 to 8. This receptor was taken from a man aged 60 to 69 with urothelial cancer. This sample comprised PBMCs, obtained around atezolizumab (anti-PD-L1) treatment. The rearrangement joins TRBV19 to TRBJ2-1, with D maybe TRBD2 (5 bases). CDR3 region: CASGHGILYNEQFF. CDR3 bases: TGTGCCAGTGGGCACGGGATCTTATACAATGAGCAGTTCTTC.